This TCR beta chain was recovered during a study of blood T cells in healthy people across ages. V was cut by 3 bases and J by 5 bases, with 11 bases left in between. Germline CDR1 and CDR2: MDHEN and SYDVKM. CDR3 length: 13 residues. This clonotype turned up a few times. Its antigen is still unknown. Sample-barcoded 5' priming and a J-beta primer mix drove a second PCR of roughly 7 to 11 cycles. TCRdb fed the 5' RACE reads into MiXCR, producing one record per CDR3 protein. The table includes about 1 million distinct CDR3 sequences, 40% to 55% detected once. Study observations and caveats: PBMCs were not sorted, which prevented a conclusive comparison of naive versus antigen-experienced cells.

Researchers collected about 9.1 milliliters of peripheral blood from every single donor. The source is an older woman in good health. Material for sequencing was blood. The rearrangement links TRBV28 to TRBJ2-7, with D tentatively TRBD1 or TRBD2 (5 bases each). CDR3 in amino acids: CASSLTGLDEQYF. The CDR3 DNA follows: TGTGCCAGCAGTTTGACGGGGCTCGACGAGCAGTACTTC.